This TCR beta chain appears in the sequencing data of a study of T-cell memory formation after mild COVID-19. Overall study: Clustering of TCRs was largely donor specific.

Employing constant-segment primers, 5'RACE generated TCR alpha and TCR beta cDNA libraries bearing sample barcodes and UMIs. From the 5' RACE reads, TCRdb called clonotypes with MiXCR, one entry per CDR3 protein. The sample holds approximately 560,000 distinct CDR3 sequences, around a sixth seen once. This CDR3 comprises 14 residues. Losses at the gene ends were 7 bases for V and 7 bases for J; bases not matched to a gene: 10. Findings and limits, study-wide: Chiefly within CM and EM were the contracting CD4+ clones; CD8+ ones were within EMRA.

Turning to this clonotype: Its specificity is unknown.

V usage is TRBV12-3 or TRBV12-4 and J usage is TRBJ2-7; 10 nucleotides line up with TRBD2. The origin of this receptor is an adult woman who had mild COVID-19 (a few samples of this study predate the infection). Cell type and time point are not known. Sequences were obtained from PBMCs or a T cell subset sorted from them (not recorded which). CDR3 sequence: CASKPAGGFREQYF. CDR3 sequence (DNA): TGTGCCAGCAAGCCAGCGGGGGGGTTTCGAGAGCAGTACTTC.